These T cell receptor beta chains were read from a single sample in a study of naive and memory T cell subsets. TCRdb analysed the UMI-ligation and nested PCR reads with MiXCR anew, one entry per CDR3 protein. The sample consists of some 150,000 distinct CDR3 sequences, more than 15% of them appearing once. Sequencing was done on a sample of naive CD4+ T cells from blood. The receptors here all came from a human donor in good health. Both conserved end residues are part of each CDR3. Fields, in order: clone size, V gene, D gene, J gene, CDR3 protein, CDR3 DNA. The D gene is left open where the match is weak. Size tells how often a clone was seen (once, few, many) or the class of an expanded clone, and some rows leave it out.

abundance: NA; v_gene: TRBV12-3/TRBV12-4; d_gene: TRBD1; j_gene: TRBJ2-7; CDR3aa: CASSRDSSSYEQYF; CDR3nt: TGTGCCAGCAGTCGGGACAGCAGCTCCTACGAGCAGTACTTC
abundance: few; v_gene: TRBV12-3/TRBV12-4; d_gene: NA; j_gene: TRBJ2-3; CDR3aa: CASSSTGSGHTDTQYF; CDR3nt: TGTGCCAGCAGTTCAACAGGGAGTGGGCACACAGATACGCAGTATTTT
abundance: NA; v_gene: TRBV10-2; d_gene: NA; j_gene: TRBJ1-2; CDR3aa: CASSDGGPYGYTF; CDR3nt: TGCGCCAGCAGTGACGGGGGGCCCTATGGCTACACCTTC
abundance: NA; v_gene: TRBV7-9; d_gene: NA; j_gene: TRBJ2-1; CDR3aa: CASSGRGSQNEQFF; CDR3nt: TGTGCCAGCAGCGGGAGGGGGTCCCAAAATGAGCAGTTCTTC
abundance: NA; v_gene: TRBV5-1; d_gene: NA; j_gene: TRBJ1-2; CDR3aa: CASSSQDRIYGYTF; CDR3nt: TGCGCCAGCAGCTCTCAAGACAGGATTTATGGCTACACCTTC
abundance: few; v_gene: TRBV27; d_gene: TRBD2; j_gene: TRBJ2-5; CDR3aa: CASSKVGRLETQYF; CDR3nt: TGTGCCAGCTCAAAGGTCGGGAGGTTGGAGACCCAGTACTTC
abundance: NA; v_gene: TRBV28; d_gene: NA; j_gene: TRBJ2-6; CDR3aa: CASTTEGQGFWSGANVLTF; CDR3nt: TGTGCCAGCACTACGGAAGGGCAGGGATTCTGGTCTGGGGCCAACGTCCTGACTTTC
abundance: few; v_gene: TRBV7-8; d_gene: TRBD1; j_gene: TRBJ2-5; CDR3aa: CASRPTGGSVETQYF; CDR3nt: TGTGCCAGCAGACCTACAGGGGGCTCTGTGGAGACCCAGTACTTC
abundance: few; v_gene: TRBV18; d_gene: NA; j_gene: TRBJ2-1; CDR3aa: CASSPNNEQFF; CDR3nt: TGTGCCAGCTCACCGAACAATGAGCAGTTCTTC
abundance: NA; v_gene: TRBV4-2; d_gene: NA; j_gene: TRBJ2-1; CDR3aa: CASSQDRGDEQFF; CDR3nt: TGTGCCAGCAGCCAAGATCGGGGTGATGAGCAGTTCTTC
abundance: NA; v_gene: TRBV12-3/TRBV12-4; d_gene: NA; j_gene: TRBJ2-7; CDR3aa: CASSFVLPRIYEQYF; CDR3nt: TGTGCCAGCAGTTTCGTCTTGCCTCGGATCTACGAGCAGTACTTC
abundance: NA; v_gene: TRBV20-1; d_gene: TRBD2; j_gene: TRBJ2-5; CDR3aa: CSATIRTSGREGVQETQYF; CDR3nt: TGCAGTGCAACAATAAGGACTAGCGGGAGGGAGGGGGTCCAAGAGACCCAGTACTTC
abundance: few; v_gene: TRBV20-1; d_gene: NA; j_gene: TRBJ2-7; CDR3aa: CSASAHGTYEQYF; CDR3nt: TGCAGTGCTAGCGCGCACGGTACCTACGAGCAGTACTTC
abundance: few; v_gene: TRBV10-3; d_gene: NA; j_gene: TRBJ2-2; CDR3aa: CAISTTGWTGELFF; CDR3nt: TGTGCCATCAGTACGACGGGATGGACCGGGGAGCTGTTTTTT
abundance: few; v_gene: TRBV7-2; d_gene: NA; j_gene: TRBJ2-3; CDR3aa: CASSSYGPTDTQYF; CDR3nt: TGTGCCAGCAGCTCCTATGGTCCCACAGATACGCAGTATTTT
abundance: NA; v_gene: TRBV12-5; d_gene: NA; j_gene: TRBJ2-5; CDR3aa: CASGPSGTGGLTQYF; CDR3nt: TGTGCTAGTGGTCCGTCCGGGACCGGGGGTTTGACCCAGTACTTC
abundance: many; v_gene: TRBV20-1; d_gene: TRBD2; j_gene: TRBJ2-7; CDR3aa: CSARGSSGFTYEQYF; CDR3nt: TGCAGTGCTAGAGGTTCTAGCGGGTTTACCTACGAGCAGTACTTC
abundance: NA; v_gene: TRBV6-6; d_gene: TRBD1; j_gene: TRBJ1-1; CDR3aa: CASSYSAGGTEAFF; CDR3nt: TGTGCCAGCAGTTACTCGGCAGGGGGTACTGAAGCTTTCTTT
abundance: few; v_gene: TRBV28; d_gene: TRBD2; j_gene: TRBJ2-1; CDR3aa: CASSLPGTRYNEQFF; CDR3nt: TGTGCCAGCAGCCTGCCCGGGACTAGATACAATGAGCAGTTCTTC
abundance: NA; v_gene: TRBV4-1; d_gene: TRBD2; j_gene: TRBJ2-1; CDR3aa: CASSPLAGEKQFF; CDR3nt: TGCGCCAGCAGCCCACTAGCGGGAGAGAAGCAGTTCTTC
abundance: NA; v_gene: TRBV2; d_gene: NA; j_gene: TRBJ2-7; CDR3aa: CASSMRTPSYEQYF; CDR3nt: TGTGCCAGCAGTATGAGGACCCCCTCCTACGAGCAGTACTTC
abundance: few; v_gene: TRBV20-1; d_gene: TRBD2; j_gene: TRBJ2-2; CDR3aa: CSVTPGTSLAGELFF; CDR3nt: TGCAGTGTCACGCCCGGGACTAGCCTGGCCGGGGAGCTGTTTTTT
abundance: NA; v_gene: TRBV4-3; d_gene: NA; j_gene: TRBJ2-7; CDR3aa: CASSQELTLRYEQYF; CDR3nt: TGCGCCAGCAGCCAAGAACTAACCTTGAGGTACGAGCAGTACTTC
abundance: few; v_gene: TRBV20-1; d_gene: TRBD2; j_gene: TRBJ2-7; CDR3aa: CSARLAGGLYEQYF; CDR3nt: TGCAGTGCCAGACTAGCGGGAGGGCTATACGAGCAGTACTTC
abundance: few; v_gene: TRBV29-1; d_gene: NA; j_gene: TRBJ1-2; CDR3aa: CSVEDSYNYGYTF; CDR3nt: TGCAGCGTTGAAGATTCTTATAACTATGGCTACACCTTC
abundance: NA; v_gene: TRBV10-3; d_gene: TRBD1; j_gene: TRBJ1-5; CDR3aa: CAISEKQGADQPQHF; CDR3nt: TGTGCCATCAGTGAGAAACAGGGGGCGGATCAGCCCCAGCATTTT
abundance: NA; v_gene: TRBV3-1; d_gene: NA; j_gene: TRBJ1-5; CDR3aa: CASSQARDDQPQHF; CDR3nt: TGTGCCAGCAGCCAAGCCAGGGACGATCAGCCCCAGCATTTT
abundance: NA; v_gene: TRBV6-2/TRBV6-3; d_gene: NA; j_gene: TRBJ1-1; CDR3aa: CASSHRDYTEAFF; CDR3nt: TGTGCCAGCAGCCACAGGGATTACACTGAAGCTTTCTTT
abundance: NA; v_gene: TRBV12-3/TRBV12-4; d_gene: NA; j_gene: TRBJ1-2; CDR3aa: CASSHHGGGNYGYTF; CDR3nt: TGTGCCAGCAGTCACCATGGGGGGGGGAACTATGGCTACACCTTC
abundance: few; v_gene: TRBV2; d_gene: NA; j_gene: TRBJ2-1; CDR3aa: CASTDGRNNEQFF; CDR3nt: TGTGCCAGCACCGACGGACGGAACAATGAGCAGTTCTTC
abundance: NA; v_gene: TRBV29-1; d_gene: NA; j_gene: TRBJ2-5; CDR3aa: CSVERSGSTAPRRETQYF; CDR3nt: TGCAGCGTGGAGAGATCAGGGAGCACAGCGCCACGTCGAGAGACCCAGTACTTC
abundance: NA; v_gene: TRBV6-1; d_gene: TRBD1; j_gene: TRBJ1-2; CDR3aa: CASRATGTGYGYTF; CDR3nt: TGTGCCAGCAGGGCTACCGGGACAGGGTACGGCTACACCTTC
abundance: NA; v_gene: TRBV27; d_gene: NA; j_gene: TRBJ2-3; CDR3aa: CASSLTPGEPSTDTQYF; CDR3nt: TGTGCCAGCAGTTTGACTCCGGGGGAGCCTAGCACAGATACGCAGTATTTT
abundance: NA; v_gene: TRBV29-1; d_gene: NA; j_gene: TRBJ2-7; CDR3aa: CSVPPDSRSSYEQYF; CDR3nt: TGCAGCGTTCCCCCCGACAGTCGGAGCTCCTACGAGCAGTACTTC
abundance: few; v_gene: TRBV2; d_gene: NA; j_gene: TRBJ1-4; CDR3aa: CASTRGAFLEKLFF; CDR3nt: TGTGCCAGCACCAGGGGCGCATTCTTAGAAAAACTGTTTTTT
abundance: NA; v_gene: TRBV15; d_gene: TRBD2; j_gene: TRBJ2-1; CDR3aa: CATSRDRGTGTSDSYNEQFF; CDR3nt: TGTGCCACCAGCAGAGATCGGGGTACCGGGACTAGCGACTCCTACAATGAGCAGTTCTTC
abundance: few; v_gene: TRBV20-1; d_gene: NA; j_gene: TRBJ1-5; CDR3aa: CSASDPLRSNQPQHF; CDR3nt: TGCAGTGCCTCGGACCCACTGAGGAGCAATCAGCCCCAGCATTTT
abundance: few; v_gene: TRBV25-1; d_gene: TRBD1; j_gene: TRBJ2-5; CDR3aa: CASSLGTAVWGTQYF; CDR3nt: TGTGCCAGCTCACTAGGGACAGCCGTTTGGGGGACCCAGTACTTC
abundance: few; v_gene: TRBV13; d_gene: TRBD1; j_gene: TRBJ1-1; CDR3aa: CASSLPTGMRSEAFF; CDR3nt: TGTGCCAGCAGCTTACCGACAGGGATGAGGAGTGAAGCTTTCTTT
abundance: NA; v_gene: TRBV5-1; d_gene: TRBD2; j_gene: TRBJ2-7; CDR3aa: CASSLAGRAGGRGVAYEQYF; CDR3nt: TGCGCCAGCAGCTTGGCAGGACGAGCGGGAGGTCGAGGGGTGGCCTACGAGCAGTACTTC
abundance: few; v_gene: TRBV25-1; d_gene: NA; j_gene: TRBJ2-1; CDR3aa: CASSESDYGRLNEQFF; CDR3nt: TGTGCCAGCAGTGAATCGGATTATGGGAGACTCAATGAGCAGTTCTTC
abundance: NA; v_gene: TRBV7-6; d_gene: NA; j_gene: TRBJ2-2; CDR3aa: CASSPTSSFAGELFF; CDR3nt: TGTGCCAGCAGCCCAACTAGTAGTTTCGCCGGGGAGCTGTTTTTT
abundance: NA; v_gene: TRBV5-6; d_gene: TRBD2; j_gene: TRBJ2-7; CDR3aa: CASSWGGTTSPQYF; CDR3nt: TGTGCCAGCAGCTGGGGGGGGACTACCTCTCCGCAGTACTTC
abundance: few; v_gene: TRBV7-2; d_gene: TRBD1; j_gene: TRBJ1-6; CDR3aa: CASSLNQGAGSPLHF; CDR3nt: TGTGCCAGCAGCTTAAATCAGGGGGCGGGATCACCCCTCCACTTT
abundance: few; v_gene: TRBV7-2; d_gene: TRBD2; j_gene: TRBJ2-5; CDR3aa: CASSLEGFIGRALETQYF; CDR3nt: TGTGCCAGCAGCTTAGAGGGTTTCATCGGGAGGGCCTTGGAGACCCAGTACTTC
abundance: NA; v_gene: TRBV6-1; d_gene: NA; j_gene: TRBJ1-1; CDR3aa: CASSEVGLAGTSGDTEAFF; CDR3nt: TGTGCCAGCAGTGAAGTCGGTCTGGCAGGTACTAGCGGGGACACTGAAGCTTTCTTT